This T cell receptor (beta chain) was retrieved from a study of CD8 T cells in Susac syndrome. FACS enriched CD8+ TEMRA cells, while bulk CD8+ and CD4+ were negatively isolated. The CDR3 loop spans 13 amino acids. CDR1 and CDR2 (germline): LNHDA, SQIVND (reference sequence). V lost 8 bases and J lost 3; bases outside the gene matches: 6. It was with random hexamers that about 0.45 to 1 ug RNA was reverse transcribed. MiXCR, run by TCRdb on the immunoSEQ multiplex PCR reads, gives a single entry per CDR3 protein. The sample contains roughly 200,000 distinct CDR3 sequences, over 85% of which appear only once.

Sequenced material: CD4+ T cells from PBMCs. The receptor comes from a human donor in good health. The chain carries TRBV19 and TRBJ1-2, with TRBD1 matching 7 bases. The CDR3 DNA follows: TGTGCCAGTGGTAGGGGACAGCACTATGGCTACACCTTC. Translated: CASGRGQHYGYTF.